This TCR beta chain comes out of a study of T cells after posttransplantation cyclophosphamide. The method was immunoSEQ multiplex PCR; TCRdb's version includes in-frame clones alone and lacks a portion of them. Listed for the sample are about 39,000 clones, none seen a single time. The CDR3 runs to 14 residues. After removal of 4 bases from V and 7 bases from J, the junction contained 6 bases not matched to a gene. Per the germline V gene, CDR1 is SGHTA and CDR2 is FQGNSA. Whole-study results and caveats: Later post-transplant blood repertoires were often dominated by donor CD8+ memory clones. Blood and skin or GI T cell repertoires showed limited TRB overlap.

Many counts were recorded for this clone. Its antigen remains unknown. The source is a woman between 50 and 59 years old in good health and a related stem cell transplant donor. J is TRBJ1-2 and V is TRBV7-2; 10 bases are shared with TRBD1. Sample: PBMCs. CDR3 loop: CASSSSTGGLGYTF. As DNA, the CDR3 is TGTGCCAGCAGCTCCTCGACAGGGGGCCTTGGCTACACCTTC.